This entry concerns a single T cell receptor beta chain. As yet, its antigen is unknown. A second PCR of 7 to 11 cycles used a sample-barcoded 5' primer and a J-beta primer mix. TCRdb independently ran MiXCR on the 5' RACE reads; one entry per CDR3 protein. The sample has under 1,100,000 distinct CDR3 sequences, around 25% seen once. This record comes from a study of blood T cells in healthy people across ages. V lost 6 bases and J 5 bases, leaving 13 bases between the germline ends. Germline values: CDR1 SQVTM, CDR2 ANQGSEA. The CDR3 has 12 amino acids. Study conclusions and caveats: There was no known CMV status for donors, so expanded clonotype changes were possibly confounded. With age, beta diversity per million T cells declined roughly linearly, significantly by over 35.

This same sample was also part of a study on T cells of mothers and their children. That study adds: In the second PCR, M1S primer introduced barcodes and 2-4 random bases. There were no persistent microchimeric T cell clones detected.

The chain carries TRBV29-1 and TRBJ1-1, with a weak D call TRBD1 (6 bases). The TCR comes from a girl aged 2-10 years in good health. Sample: blood. Here the CDR3 DNA reads TGCAGCGTACAGGGAGGGATTACTGAAGCTTTCTTT. Its translation: CSVQGGITEAFF. Using reference TRBV29-1 and TRBJ1-1 for the parts outside the CDR3, the full variable domain is SAVISQKPSRDICQRGTSLTIQCQVDSQVTMMFWYRQQPGQSLTLIATANQGSEATYESGFVIDKFPISRPNLTFSTLTVSNMSPEDSSIYLCSVQGGITEAFFGQGTRLTVV.